This T cell receptor beta chain was recorded in a study of shared clonotypes between healthy human individuals. Turning to the study itself: Used for every donor were three CD4 naive, three CD4 memory, two CD8 naive and one CD8 memory plate.

Details on this clone: Its cognate antigen is unknown.

Study-level results: Despite large depth, rarefaction showed incomplete sorted-subset sequencing.

The CDR3 has 14 residues. The V end lost 5 bases, the J end lost 3 bases, and 13 bases lay between the germline ends. Per the germline V gene, CDR1 is SGHTA and CDR2 is FQGNSA. Several immunoSEQ 96-well plates shared each subset's DNA, each plate a replicate. It was about 210 ng DNA, approximately 28,000 T cell genomes, that sorted-subset replicate PCRs used. Some clones are missing from TCRdb's copy, which holds only in-frame ones; the method was immunoSEQ multiplex PCR. The table records 2 million to 3 million clones, approximately 93% of them present only once. Sequencing was done on a sample of naive CD4+ T cells from PBMCs. Subset described: CD45RA+ positively selected. This receptor was identified in a young man in good health. Some clones in this sample may be carry-over from other donors' samples. The gene calls are TRBV7-2 and TRBJ1-2; no clear D gene. CDR3 nucleotides: TGTGCCAGCAGCCTGGCGCAGGCTGACTATGGCTACACCTTC. The encoded protein is CASSLAQADYGYTF.